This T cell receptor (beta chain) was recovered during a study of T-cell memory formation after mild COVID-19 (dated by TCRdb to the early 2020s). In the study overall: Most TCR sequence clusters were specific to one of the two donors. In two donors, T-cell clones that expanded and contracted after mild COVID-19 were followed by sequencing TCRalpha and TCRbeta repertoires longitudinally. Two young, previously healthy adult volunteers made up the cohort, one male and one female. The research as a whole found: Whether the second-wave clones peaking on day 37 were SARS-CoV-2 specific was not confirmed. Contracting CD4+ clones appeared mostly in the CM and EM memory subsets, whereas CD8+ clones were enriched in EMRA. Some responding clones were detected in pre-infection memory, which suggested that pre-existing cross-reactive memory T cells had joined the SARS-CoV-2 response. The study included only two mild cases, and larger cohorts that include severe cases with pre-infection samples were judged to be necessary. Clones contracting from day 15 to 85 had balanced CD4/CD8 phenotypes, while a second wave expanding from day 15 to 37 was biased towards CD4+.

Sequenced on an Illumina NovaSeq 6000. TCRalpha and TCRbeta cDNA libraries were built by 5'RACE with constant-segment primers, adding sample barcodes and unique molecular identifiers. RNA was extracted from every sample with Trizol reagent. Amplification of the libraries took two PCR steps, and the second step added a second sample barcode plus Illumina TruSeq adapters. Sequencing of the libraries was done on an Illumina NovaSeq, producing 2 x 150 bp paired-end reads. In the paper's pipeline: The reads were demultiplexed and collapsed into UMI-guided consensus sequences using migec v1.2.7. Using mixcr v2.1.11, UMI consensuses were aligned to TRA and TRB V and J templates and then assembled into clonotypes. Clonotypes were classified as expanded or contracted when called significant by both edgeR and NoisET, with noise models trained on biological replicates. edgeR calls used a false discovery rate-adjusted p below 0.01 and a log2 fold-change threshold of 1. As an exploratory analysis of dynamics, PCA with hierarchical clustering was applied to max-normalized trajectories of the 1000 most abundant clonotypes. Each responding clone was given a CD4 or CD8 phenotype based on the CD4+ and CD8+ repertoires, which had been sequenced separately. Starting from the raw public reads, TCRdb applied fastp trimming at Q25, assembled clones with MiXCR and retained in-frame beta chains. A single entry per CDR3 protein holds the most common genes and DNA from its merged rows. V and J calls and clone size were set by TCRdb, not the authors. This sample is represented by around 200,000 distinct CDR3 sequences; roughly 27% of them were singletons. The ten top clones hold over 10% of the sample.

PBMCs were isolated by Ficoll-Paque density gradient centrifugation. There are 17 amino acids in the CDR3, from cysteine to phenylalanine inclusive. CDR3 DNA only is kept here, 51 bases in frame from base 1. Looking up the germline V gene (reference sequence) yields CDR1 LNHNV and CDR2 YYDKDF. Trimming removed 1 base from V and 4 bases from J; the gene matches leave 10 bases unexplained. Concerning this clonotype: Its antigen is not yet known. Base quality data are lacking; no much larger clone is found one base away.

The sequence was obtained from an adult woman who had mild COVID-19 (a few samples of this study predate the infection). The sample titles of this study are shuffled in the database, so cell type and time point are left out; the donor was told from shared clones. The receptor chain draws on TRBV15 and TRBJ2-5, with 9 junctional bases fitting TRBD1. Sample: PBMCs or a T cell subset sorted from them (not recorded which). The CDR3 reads CATSRALPGQGGETQYF. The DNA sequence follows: TGTGCCACCAGCAGAGCCTTGCCGGGACAGGGCGGAGAGACCCAGTACTTC.